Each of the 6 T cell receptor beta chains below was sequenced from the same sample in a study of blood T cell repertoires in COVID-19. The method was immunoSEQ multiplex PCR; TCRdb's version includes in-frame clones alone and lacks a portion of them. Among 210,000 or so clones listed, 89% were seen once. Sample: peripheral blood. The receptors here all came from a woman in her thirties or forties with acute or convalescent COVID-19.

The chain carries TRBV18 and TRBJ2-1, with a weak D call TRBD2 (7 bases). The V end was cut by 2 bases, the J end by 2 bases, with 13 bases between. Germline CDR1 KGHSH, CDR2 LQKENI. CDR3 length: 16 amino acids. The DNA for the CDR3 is TGTGCCAGCTCACCATCCGGGGGGCAGACCTACAATGAGCAGTTCTTC. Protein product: CASSPSGGQTYNEQFF.

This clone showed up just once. This CDR3 is CASSLGGYEQYV. CDR3 coding DNA: TGTGCCAGCAGTCTGGGGGGCTACGAGCAGTACGTC. This rearrangement joins TRBV5-6 to TRBJ2-7; D might be TRBD2 (6 bases). Trimming cost V 5 bases and J 3 bases, with 9 bases left between them. Germline assignment: CDR1 SGHDT and CDR2 YYEEEE. The CDR3 is 12 amino acids.

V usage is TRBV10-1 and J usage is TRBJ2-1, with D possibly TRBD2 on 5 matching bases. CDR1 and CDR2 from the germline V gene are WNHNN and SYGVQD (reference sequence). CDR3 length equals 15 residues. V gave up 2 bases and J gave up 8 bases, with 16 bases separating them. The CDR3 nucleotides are TGCGCCAGCAGTGAGAGGGCTAGCCGCCCCGATGAGCAGTTCTTC. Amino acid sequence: CASSERASRPDEQFF.

The CDR3 region has the DNA TGTGCCAGTAGTCGAAGGACAGCTGACTATGGCTACACCTTC. Translating it yields CASSRRTADYGYTF. The chain employs TRBV19 and TRBJ1-2; D is possibly TRBD1 (6 bases). The CDR3 totals 14 residues. Germline V gene data show CDR1 as LNHDA and CDR2 as SQIVND (reference sequence). The ends were cut back, 5 bases at V and 3 bases at J, with 13 bases in the middle.

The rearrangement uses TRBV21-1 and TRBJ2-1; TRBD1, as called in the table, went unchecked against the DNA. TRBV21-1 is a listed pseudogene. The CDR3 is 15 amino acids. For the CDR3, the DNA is TGTGCCAGCAGCAAAGGACAGGGGGACAACAATGAGCAGTTCTTC. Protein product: CASSKGQGDNNEQFF.

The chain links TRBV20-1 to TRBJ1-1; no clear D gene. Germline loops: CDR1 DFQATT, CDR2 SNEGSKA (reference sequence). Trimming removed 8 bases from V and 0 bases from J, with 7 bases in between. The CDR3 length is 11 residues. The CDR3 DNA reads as TGCAGTACCAAGCTGAACACTGAAGCTTTCTTT. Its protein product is CSTKLNTEAFF.